Listed below are T cell receptor beta chains from one sample, sequenced in a study of OX40 agonist ivuxolimab in advanced cancers. The method was immunoSEQ multiplex PCR; TCRdb's version includes in-frame clones alone and lacks a portion of them. The sample lists some 74,000 clones, 94% seen once, with about 10% in the top ten. This sample comprised CD4+ or CD8+ T cells sorted from blood, obtained in a trial of the OX40 agonist ivuxolimab. These receptor sequences come from an adult with an advanced solid tumor such as melanoma, head and neck, liver or kidney cancer. The CDR3 runs from the conserved cysteine through the conserved F or W. The D gene is left open where the match is weak. Clone size appears in some rows only: once, few, many, or a class for an expanded clone.

>NA|TRBV11-3|NA|TRBJ2-2
TGTGCCAGCAGCTTAGTGGCCGGGGAGCTGTTTTTT
CASSLVAGELFF
>NA|TRBV19|TRBD2|TRBJ2-1
TGTGCCAGTAGTATAGATCGACTAGCGGGGGGCGGGTCCTACAATGAGCAGTTCTTC
CASSIDRLAGGGSYNEQFF
>NA|TRBV10-3|TRBD1|TRBJ1-1
TGTGCCACCGCAAATCTACAGGGGTTGGACACTGAAGCTTTCTTT
CATANLQGLDTEAFF
>NA|TRBV4-3|NA|TRBJ2-7
TGCGCCAGCAGCCAAGAAAGGAACAGGGACTACGAGCAGTACTTC
CASSQERNRDYEQYF
>NA|TRBV27|TRBD1|TRBJ2-7
TGTGCCAGCAGTCCGCTCCCCGGGACAGTACAATCCTACGAGCAGTACTTC
CASSPLPGTVQSYEQYF
>NA|TRBV29-1|TRBD1|TRBJ1-4
TGCAGCGCCACAGGGGAGAAAGCAACTAATGAAAAACTGTTTTTT
CSATGEKATNEKLFF
>once|TRBV11-3|NA|TRBJ2-5
TGTGCCAGCAGCTTGGCCCCGGGGACCCAGTACTTC
CASSLAPGTQYF
>NA|TRBV5-5|NA|TRBJ1-1
TGTGCCAGCAGCTTGCGCCATGGGGCTGAAGCTTTCTTT
CASSLRHGAEAFF
>NA|TRBV19|NA|TRBJ2-2
TGTGCCAGTAGTTGGAGGGCGTCCGGGGAGCTGTTTTTT
CASSWRASGELFF
>NA|TRBV7-3|NA|TRBJ2-5
TGTGCCAGCAGCCGGACAACCGGGGAGACCCAGTACTTC
CASSRTTGETQYF
>NA|TRBV4-3|NA|TRBJ1-2
TGCGCCAGCAGCCAAGCCCAGGGCGCACCCTATGGCTACACCTTC
CASSQAQGAPYGYTF
>NA|TRBV11-2|NA|TRBJ1-6
TGTGCCAGCAGCGACCGTGACAGCTCCTATAATTCACCCCTCCACTTT
CASSDRDSSYNSPLHF
>NA|TRBV13|TRBD2|TRBJ2-3
TGTGCCAGCAGCCTTAAACTAGCGGGAGATGAAGATACGCAGTATTTT
CASSLKLAGDEDTQYF
>NA|TRBV6-1|NA|TRBJ1-2
TGTGCCAGCAGTGAAGAGGACCCCCGGCACTATGGCTACACCTTC
CASSEEDPRHYGYTF
>NA|TRBV6-1|NA|TRBJ1-1
TGTGCCAGCACCTCCCTAGACACGAACACTGAAGCTTTCTTT
CASTSLDTNTEAFF
>NA|TRBV2|NA|TRBJ1-1
TGTGCCAGCGGGCTCCAGAACACTGAAGCTTTCTTT
CASGLQNTEAFF
>NA|TRBV4-3|NA|TRBJ1-2
TGCGCCAGCAGCCAAGATGAATGGGGCTCCTATGGCTACACCTTC
CASSQDEWGSYGYTF
>once|TRBV4-1|NA|TRBJ2-4
TGCGCCAGCAGCCAAGATTGGGGGACGCTTCAGTACTTC
CASSQDWGTLQYF
>NA|TRBV7-3|NA|TRBJ2-3
TGTGCCAGCAGCTTAACCGACGGCACAGATACGCAGTATTTT
CASSLTDGTDTQYF
>once|TRBV5-3|NA|TRBJ1-2
TGTGCCAGAAGCTTGGGATGGCAGGCGACTCCTAACTATGGCTACACCTTC
CARSLGWQATPNYGYTF
>NA|TRBV6-6|NA|TRBJ1-2
TGTGCCAGCAGTTACGCCAGGGTGGGCTATGGCTACACCTTC
CASSYARVGYGYTF
>NA|TRBV9|NA|TRBJ2-3
TGTGCCAGCAGCCTATCCCGAGGAGGGCGGCAAGGTTACAAGGACACAGATACGCAGTATTTT
CASSLSRGGRQGYKDTDTQYF
>NA|TRBV11-3|TRBD1|TRBJ2-2
TGTGCCAGCAAAAGGGACAGGGGCACCGGGGAGCTGTTTTTT
CASKRDRGTGELFF